Listed below are T cell receptor beta chains from one sample, sequenced in a study of blood T cells in healthy people across ages. TCRdb recomputed calls from the 5' RACE reads with MiXCR, one row per CDR3 protein. This repertoire shows about 1.6 million distinct CDR3 sequences, roughly a third found once; its top ten account for 10% to 12%. Source material: blood. These TCRs come from a woman between 25 and 40 years old in good health. The CDR3 runs from the conserved cysteine through the conserved F or W. The order of the fields is J gene, clone size, V gene, D gene, CDR3 DNA, CDR3 protein. A D gene is named only where the DNA matches it firmly. Not every row has a clone size; where given, it reads once, few, many or a size class.

>TRBJ2-5|.|TRBV3-1|.
TGTGCCAGCACCCTCAACCAAGAGACCCAGTACTTC
CASTLNQETQYF
>TRBJ2-5|.|TRBV20-1|TRBD2
TGCAGTGCTAGAGATCGGTGGCTAGCGGGATTAAGACAAGAGACCCAGTACTTC
CSARDRWLAGLRQETQYF
>TRBJ1-4|few|TRBV27|.
TGTGCCAGCAGGAGAGGGGCGGGGGAAAAACTGTTTTTT
CASRRGAGEKLFF
>TRBJ2-7|many|TRBV7-9|.
TGTGCCAGCAGCCCAGCGGGCGATTACGAGCAGTACTTC
CASSPAGDYEQYF
>TRBJ2-1|.|TRBV12-3/TRBV12-4|TRBD1
TGTGCCAGCAGTCCTCAGGGGGCTGTTGAGCAGTTCTTC
CASSPQGAVEQFF
>TRBJ2-7|.|TRBV12-3/TRBV12-4|TRBD1
TGTGCCAGCAGGCTAGGGGGCGCGAGTTCGGATGAGCAGTACTTC
CASRLGGASSDEQYF
>TRBJ2-3|.|TRBV27|TRBD2
TGTGCCAGCAGTTCCTCTAGCGGTGTTATCACAGATACGCAGTATTTT
CASSSSSGVITDTQYF
>TRBJ1-1|.|TRBV3-1|.
TGTGCCAGCAGCCAAAGGGGCTTCGAAGCTTTCTTT
CASSQRGFEAFF
>TRBJ2-1|.|TRBV28|.
TGTGCCAGCAGTTTTGATGCGGATGAGCAGTTCTTC
CASSFDADEQFF
>TRBJ1-5|.|TRBV2|TRBD1
TGTGCCAGCAGAGGGGGCAGCTATAGCAATCAGCCCCAGCATTTT
CASRGGSYSNQPQHF
>TRBJ2-7|few|TRBV2|.
TGTGCCAGCAGTGGACGGTACTACGAGCAGTACTTC
CASSGRYYEQYF
>TRBJ2-7|.|TRBV9|TRBD2
TGTGCCAGCTGGACTAGCCCCTACGAGCAGTACTTC
CASWTSPYEQYF
>TRBJ2-7|few|TRBV20-1|TRBD1
TGCAGTGCTAGAGCACGACAGGGAATCCACGAGCAGTACTTC
CSARARQGIHEQYF
>TRBJ2-7|.|TRBV2|TRBD2
TGTGCCAGAGGGGCAACTAGCGGGAAAAACGAGCAGTACTTC
CARGATSGKNEQYF
>TRBJ2-5|.|TRBV7-8|.
TGTGCCAGCAGCTTACAGTCCAGGAGGGAGACCCAGTACTTC
CASSLQSRRETQYF
>TRBJ2-7|few|TRBV27|.
TGTGCCACTCTATACGAGCAGTACTTC
CATLYEQYF
>TRBJ1-5|.|TRBV9|.
TGTGCCAGCAGCCCAAGTTGGGGGCCGCTCAATCAGCCCCAGCATTTT
CASSPSWGPLNQPQHF
>TRBJ1-1|many|TRBV27|.
TGTGCCAGCAGTTTGAGAATACAGGGCCTGGGCACTGAAGCTTTCTTT
CASSLRIQGLGTEAFF
>TRBJ1-1|.|TRBV18|.
TGTGCCAGCTCACCCAAGGACAGCACTGAAGCTTTCTTT
CASSPKDSTEAFF
>TRBJ2-3|few|TRBV28|.
TGTGCCAGCAATCGCCGTGGGGGGACAGATACGCAGTATTTT
CASNRRGGTDTQYF
>TRBJ1-4|few|TRBV20-1|.
TGCAGTGGGACAGAATCCAATGAAAAACTGTTTTTT
CSGTESNEKLFF
>TRBJ2-5|few|TRBV6-6|.
TGTGCCAGCAGTGCCCCGGGCAAAGAGACCCAGTACTTC
CASSAPGKETQYF
>TRBJ2-7|.|TRBV20-1|TRBD2
TGCAGTGCTCTACCCCAGCGGGGTGTCTACGAGCAGTACTTC
CSALPQRGVYEQYF
>TRBJ2-7|.|TRBV5-1|TRBD2
TGCGCCAGCAGCTATAGCGGGGGGGGCGTCGAGCAGTACTTC
CASSYSGGGVEQYF
>TRBJ2-5|many|TRBV4-1|TRBD2
TGCGCCAGCAGCCAAACACTAGCGGGGGGCCAAGAGACCCAGTACTTC
CASSQTLAGGQETQYF
>TRBJ2-7|few|TRBV10-3|.
TGTGCCATCAGAGCGAGCGTAGACCTTTCCTACGAGCAGTACTTC
CAIRASVDLSYEQYF
>TRBJ1-2|many|TRBV7-2|.
TGTGCCAGCAGCTTAGGCGGGGCTAGCTATGGCTACACCTTC
CASSLGGASYGYTF
>TRBJ2-7|few|TRBV4-1|TRBD1
TGCGCCAGCAGCAAATATCCCACCGGGACAGACTACGAGCAGTACTTC
CASSKYPTGTDYEQYF
>TRBJ2-3|many|TRBV6-6|TRBD2
TGTGCCAGCAGTTCGACTAGCGGGGGGGTCACAGATACGCAGTATTTT
CASSSTSGGVTDTQYF
>TRBJ1-1|.|TRBV5-6|.
TGTGCCAGCAGCTTGGAGCGGATGGGCTTAAACACTGAAGCTTTCTTT
CASSLERMGLNTEAFF
>TRBJ2-3|many|TRBV4-2|TRBD1
TGTGCCAGCAGCCGAACCACAGGGACAGGCACCGCAGATACGCAGTATTTT
CASSRTTGTGTADTQYF
>TRBJ1-6|.|TRBV5-1|.
TGCGCCAGCAGAGTAGAGAATTCACCCCTCCACTTT
CASRVENSPLHF
>TRBJ2-7|few|TRBV5-5|.
TGTGCCAGCAGCTTGGTCCCTAGCGCGTATTACGAGCAGTACTTC
CASSLVPSAYYEQYF
>TRBJ2-5|few|TRBV4-1|.
TGCGCCAGCAGCCATTTAACTAGCCAAGAGACCCAGTACTTC
CASSHLTSQETQYF
>TRBJ2-5|.|TRBV20-1|.
TGCAGTGCTAGAGATCTCACTAGGGGGAACTTAAGAGAGACCCAGTACTTC
CSARDLTRGNLRETQYF
>TRBJ2-7|few|TRBV9|TRBD2
TGTGCCAGCAGCATCTGGGGGGGTGAGCAGTACTTC
CASSIWGGEQYF
>TRBJ2-7|few|TRBV7-3|TRBD2
TGTGCCAGCAGCCCGGCGGGGGTAGGCGAGCAGTACTTC
CASSPAGVGEQYF